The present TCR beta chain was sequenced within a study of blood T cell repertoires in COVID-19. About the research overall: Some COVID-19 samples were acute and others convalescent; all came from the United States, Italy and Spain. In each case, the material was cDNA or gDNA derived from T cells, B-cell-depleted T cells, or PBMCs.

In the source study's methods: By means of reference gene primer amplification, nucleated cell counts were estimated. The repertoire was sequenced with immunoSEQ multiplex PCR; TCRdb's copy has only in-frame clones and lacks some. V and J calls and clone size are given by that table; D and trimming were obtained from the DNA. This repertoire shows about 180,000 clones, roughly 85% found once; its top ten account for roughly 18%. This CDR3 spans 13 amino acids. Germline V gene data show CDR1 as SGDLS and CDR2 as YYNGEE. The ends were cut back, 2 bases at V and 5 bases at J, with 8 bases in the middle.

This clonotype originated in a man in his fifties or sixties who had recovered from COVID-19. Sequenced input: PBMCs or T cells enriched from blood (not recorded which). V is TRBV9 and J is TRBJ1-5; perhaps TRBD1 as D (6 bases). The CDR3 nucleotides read TGTGCCAGCAGCGTGGACAGCCATCAGCCCCAGCATTTT. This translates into CASSVDSHQPQHF. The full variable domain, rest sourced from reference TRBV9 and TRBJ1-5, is DSGVTQTPKHLITATGQRVTLRCSPRSGDLSVYWYQQSLDQGLQFLIQYYNGEERAKGNILERFSAQQFPDLHSELNLSSLELGDSALYFCASSVDSHQPQHFGDGTRLSIL.